The T cell receptor beta chain under discussion was sequenced for a study of blood T cells in healthy people across ages. V lost 4 bases to trimming and J lost 4 bases, with 14 bases between them. Germline lookup yields CDR1 SGHRS and CDR2 YFSETQ. The CDR3 totals 14 residues. Broader study findings: A strong correlation was seen between TCR beta diversity and naive T cell percentage.

This clonotype was observed a handful of times. The target antigen is unknown. Next came a second PCR, run for about 7 to 12 cycles, which used a sample-barcoded 5' primer along with a J-beta primer mix. TCRdb fed the 5' RACE reads into MiXCR, producing one record per CDR3 protein. The data contain hundreds of thousands of distinct CDR3 sequences, 45% to 50% of them singletons. The clonotype comes from a woman aged 55-70 years in good health. The V gene is TRBV5-1, the J gene TRBJ2-5; TRBD1 or TRBD2 may be the D gene (5 bases each). Sequencing was performed on blood. The CDR3 sequence: CASSTFDSGETQYF. The DNA for the CDR3 is TGCGCCAGCAGCACTTTCGACAGCGGAGAGACCCAGTACTTC.